A single sample gave rise to the 16 T cell receptor beta chains below, sequenced in a study of beta chain features in type 1 diabetes. Study observations and caveats: Shortening that was moderate but significant affected the TCRB CDR3s of Type 1 diabetes patients in all four CD4+ subsets.

The investigators reverse transcribed all of the isolated RNA, so they sequenced expressed TCRB transcripts. The assay was immunoSEQ multiplex PCR, and TCRdb's table has in-frame clones only and misses some. The sample carries about 150,000 clones, roughly 8% recorded once. These receptors' targets are unknown. The specimen was central memory CD4+ T cells from blood. Receptors were obtained from a man between 18 and 35 years old with type 1 diabetes.

The chain links TRBV5-6 to TRBJ1-4; D not certain. The CDR3 loop spans 15 amino acids. Germline CDR1 and CDR2: SGHDT and YYEEEE. V was cut by 4 bases and J by 0 bases, with 10 bases left in between. The CDR3: CASSRDTTTNEKLFF. CDR3 coding DNA: TGTGCCAGCAGCAGAGACACCACAACTAATGAAAAACTGTTTTTT. Combining the CDR3 with reference TRBV5-6 and TRBJ1-4 gives the whole variable domain DAGVTQSPTHLIKTRGQQVTLRCSPKSGHDTVSWYQQALGQGPQFIFQYYEEEERQRGNFPDRFSGHQFPNYSSELNVNALLLGDSALYLCASSRDTTTNEKLFFGSGTQLSVL.

Only a few counts were recorded for this clone. This sequence joins TRBV6-5 and TRBJ2-7, with 10 bases fitting TRBD1. V lost 7 bases, J lost 6 bases, and 3 bases stayed unmatched. The germline gives CDR1 MNHEY, CDR2 SVGAGI. The CDR3 length is 12 residues. The chain's CDR3 is CASTGQGGEQYF. CDR3 in DNA: TGTGCCAGCACCGGACAGGGGGGCGAGCAGTACTTC.

This clone came up a few times. The rearrangement links TRBV30 to TRBJ1-2; D uncertain. This CDR3 contains 13 residues. The V and J ends lost 0 bases and 8 bases respectively, with 13 bases between them. Germline assignment: CDR1 GTSNPN and CDR2 SVGIG (reference sequence). The CDR3 DNA reads as TGTGCCTGGAGTGTTTTAAGTTCAGGCGGCTACACCTTC. Translated: CAWSVLSSGGYTF.

This clone was seen a handful of times. The V gene is TRBV11-2, the J gene TRBJ2-3, with 14 bases matching TRBD2. This CDR3 is built from 19 residues. Germline CDR1 SGHAT, CDR2 FQNNGV. Trimming cost V 4 bases and J 4 bases; bases outside gene matches: 13. CDR3 nucleotides: TGTGCCAGCAGCTCAAAGAGAGGGACTAGCGGGAGTAACGCAGATACGCAGTATTTT. Amino acids: CASSSKRGTSGSNADTQYF.

Only a few counts were recorded for this clone. The V and J genes are TRBV19 and TRBJ2-4, with 12 bases identical to TRBD1. The CDR3 has 16 amino acids. Germline V gene data show CDR1 as LNHDA and CDR2 as SQIVND (reference sequence). Unmatched junction bases numbered 6, after V lost 3 bases and J lost 6 bases. CDR3 sequence reads: CASSITGTGGLNIQYF. CDR3 coding DNA: TGTGCCAGTAGTATCACCGGGACAGGGGGCCTAAACATTCAGTACTTC.

This rearrangement joins TRBV28 to TRBJ1-4; perhaps TRBD1 as D (5 bases). Trimming cost V 3 bases and J 7 bases, with 18 bases left between them. Germline CDR1 MDHEN, CDR2 SYDVKM. The CDR3 has 16 residues. The CDR3 is CASSFVGGGVSEKLFF. The CDR3 bases are TGTGCCAGCAGTTTCGTAGGCGGGGGGGTTTCTGAAAAACTGTTTTTT.

V gene TRBV4-3 combines with J gene TRBJ1-1; a weak D match, TRBD1 (5 bases). V was clipped by 2 bases and J by 5 bases, with 18 bases between them. Germline V lookup: CDR1 LGHNA, CDR2 YSLEER. CDR3 size: 16 residues. CDR3 nucleotide sequence: TGCGCCAGCAGCCAACTATCGACCGCGGGACTTACTGAAGCTTTCTTT. Amino acid sequence: CASSQLSTAGLTEAFF.

The sample holds many counts of this clone. This chain joins TRBV19 and TRBJ2-5; 15 bases match TRBD2. Germline trimming cut 5 bases from V and 6 bases from J; bases unmatched to any gene: 19. The CDR3 spans 20 residues. CDR1 and CDR2 from the germline V gene are LNHDA and SQIVND (reference sequence). This CDR3 reads CASSANRHSGTSGGMKTQYF. The DNA for the CDR3 is TGTGCCAGTAGTGCGAACCGACACTCCGGGACTAGCGGGGGGATGAAGACCCAGTACTTC.

This clone was counted a few times. V usage is TRBV5-1 and J usage is TRBJ2-5; TRBD2 aligns across 7 bases. The CDR3 is 15 amino acids. Germline V CDR1 and CDR2: SGHRS, YFSETQ. The junction had 10 bases not matched to a gene; V was cut back by 3 bases and J by 5 bases. CDR3 amino acids: CASSSRDQRGETQYF. The CDR3 DNA sequence: TGCGCCAGCAGCTCCCGGGACCAGCGGGGCGAGACCCAGTACTTC.

This chain links TRBV6-1 with TRBJ1-2, with D maybe TRBD1 (5 bases). V was trimmed by 5 bases and J by 6 bases, leaving 13 bases between them. Germline values: CDR1 MNHNS, CDR2 SASEGT. The CDR3 loop spans 13 amino acids. The CDR3 spells CASSSSGTHGYTF. The CDR3 nucleotides read TGTGCCAGCAGTTCCTCCGGGACTCATGGCTACACCTTC.

V usage is TRBV7-9 and J usage is TRBJ2-7, with unresolved D. The length of the CDR3 is 14 residues. Per germline, CDR1 SEHNR and CDR2 FQNEAQ (reference sequence). Trimming removed 4 bases at V and 0 bases at J, with 10 bases between. The CDR3: CASSSVANSYEQYF. The CDR3 DNA reads as TGTGCCAGCAGCTCCGTCGCGAACTCCTACGAGCAGTACTTC.

V and J are TRBV6-6 and TRBJ2-2; perhaps TRBD2 as D (5 bases). Germline loops: CDR1 MNHNY, CDR2 SVGAGI (reference sequence). Trimming left V 1 base short and J 7 bases short, with 7 bases between. The CDR3 covers 13 residues. DNA for the CDR3: TGTGCCAGCAGTTACTTTGAGGGCGGGGAGCTGTTTTTT. Its translation is CASSYFEGGELFF.

At least ten counts were recorded for this clone. Here the CDR3 reads CSADSGPAQYF. In DNA form, the CDR3 reads TGCAGCGCCGATAGCGGCCCGGCCCAGTACTTC. J is TRBJ2-5 and V is TRBV29-1, with a weak D call TRBD2 (6 bases). The ends were cut back, 7 bases at V and 9 bases at J, with 15 bases in the middle. Per the germline V gene, CDR1 is SQVTM and CDR2 is ANQGSEA. There are 11 residues in the CDR3.

V and J are TRBV28 and TRBJ1-2, with D perhaps TRBD1 (5 bases). This CDR3 is built from 14 residues. Per the germline V gene, CDR1 is MDHEN and CDR2 is SYDVKM. V shed 4 bases and J shed 6 bases, with 15 bases lying between them. CDR3 DNA sequence: TGTGCCAGCAGTTCCCATAATGGGGCTGATGGCTACACCTTC. As protein: CASSSHNGADGYTF.

This clone was detected only a few times. The rearrangement links TRBV10-2 to TRBJ1-5; 10 bases fit TRBD1. V was pared by 2 bases and J by 6 bases, with 1 base of the junction left unmatched. CDR3 length equals 14 residues. CDR1 is WSHSY, CDR2 SAAADI, per germline. The DNA of the CDR3 is TGCGCCAGCAGTGAGGGGACAGGGGCTCAGCCCCAGCATTTT. Translating gives CASSEGTGAQPQHF.

This clone was seen a handful of times. The gene calls are TRBV2 and TRBJ2-7, with D unclear. The CDR3 is made up of 12 amino acids. CDR1 SNHLY and CDR2 FYNNEI come from the germline V gene. Trimming took 5 bases from V and 3 from J, leaving 8 bases between them. The CDR3 DNA sequence: TGTGCCAGCAGTCAGAATGACTACGAGCAGTACTTC. It is translated as CASSQNDYEQYF. The entire variable domain, with the rest obtained from reference TRBV2 and TRBJ2-7, is as follows: EPEVTQTPSHQVTQMGQEVILRCVPISNHLYFYWYRQILGQKVEFLVSFYNNEISEKSEIFDDQFSVERPDGSNFTLKIRSTKLEDSAMYFCASSQNDYEQYFGPGTRLTVT.